These 28 T cell receptor beta chains were sequenced from one sample in a study of graft-versus-host responses after intestinal transplantation. Researchers placed approximately 200,000 CFSE-labeled responder cells in culture with approximately 200,000 irradiated, violet-dye-labeled stimulator cells. Here immunoSEQ multiplex PCR was the method, and the copy in TCRdb shows in-frame clones only, minus some. Here the sample spans some 7,400 clones, roughly a third being singletons. The specimen comprised alloreactive CD8+ T cells from a mixed lymphocyte reaction culture, sampled before transplantation. Subset reported: CFSE-low proliferating T cells sorted from roughly six-day pre-transplant mixed lymphocyte reaction (GvH or HvG direction). These receptor sequences come from a human patient who was an organ donor for intestinal transplantation.

The V and J genes are TRBV11-3 and TRBJ1-4; maybe TRBD1 (5 bases). In germline, CDR1 is SGHNT, CDR2 YENEEA. Trimming shortened V by 3 bases and J by 0 bases, and 8 bases separated the two germline ends. This CDR3 is 15 amino acids long. This CDR3 is CASSFWGATNEKLFF. The CDR3 nucleotides are TGTGCCAGCAGCTTCTGGGGGGCAACTAATGAAAAACTGTTTTTT.

This clone was seen more than once but under ten times. The chain recombines TRBV4-2 with TRBJ1-2; 7 positions agree with TRBD1. V dropped 5 bases and J dropped 6; count of bases not matched to a gene: 12. The CDR3 is 15 amino acids. Germline values: CDR1 LGHNA, CDR2 YNFKEQ. This chain's CDR3 is CASSERPGQLNGYTF. In DNA, the CDR3 is TGTGCCAGCAGCGAAAGGCCGGGACAGCTTAATGGCTACACCTTC.

By share, this clone ranks as medium-sized (0.01 to 0.1%). This chain connects TRBV7-6 to TRBJ2-3; TRBD2 might be the D (6 bases). The V gene's germline CDR1 is SGHVS and CDR2 FNYEAQ. V was shortened by 1 base and J by 3 bases, with 14 bases between the two germline ends. This CDR3 comprises 16 residues. CDR3 bases: TGTGCCAGCAGCTTAGGACCGGGACTCTTGACAGATACGCAGTATTTT. Amino acids: CASSLGPGLLTDTQYF.

CDR3 sequence reads: CASSQAVSPREQYF. CDR3 DNA sequence: TGCGCCAGCAGCCAAGCAGTGAGCCCTAGGGAGCAGTACTTC. The chain joins TRBV4-3 to TRBJ2-7, with D unresolved. V was cut by 1 base and J by 7 bases, with 14 bases left in between. The length of the CDR3 is 14 residues. Germline V gene data show CDR1 as LGHNA and CDR2 as YSLEER.

V usage is TRBV10-3 and J usage is TRBJ1-2; D is possibly TRBD1 (6 bases). Trimming took 3 bases from V and 7 from J, leaving 15 bases between them. Germline CDR1 ENHRY, CDR2 SYGVKD. CDR3 size: 14 residues. As DNA, the CDR3 is TGTGCCATCAGTGACAGGGGTTCTCCTTTTGGCTACACCTTC. Translated, it gives CAISDRGSPFGYTF.

The chain joins TRBV10-3 to TRBJ2-6, with D uncertain. Germline CDR1 is ENHRY and CDR2 is SYGVKD. V lost 6 bases, J lost 0 bases, and 9 bases lay in between. CDR3 length equals 15 residues. CDR3 DNA sequence: TGTGCCATCAGGCGAACTCGCTCTGGGGCCAACGTCCTGACTTTC. Translation: CAIRRTRSGANVLTF.

The rearrangement joins TRBV7-3 to TRBJ1-1; TRBD1 agrees at 10 bases. The germline gives CDR1 SGHTA, CDR2 FQGTGA. V shed 4 bases and J 7 bases; nucleotides not matched to a gene: 3. The CDR3 runs 13 residues. The CDR3 sequence: CASSSGQGFEAFF. Here the CDR3 DNA reads TGTGCCAGCAGCTCGGGACAGGGGTTTGAAGCTTTCTTT. The full variable domain, its missing parts supplied by reference TRBV7-3 and TRBJ1-1, is GAGVSQTPSNKVTEKGKYVELRCDPISGHTALYWYRQSLGQGPEFLIYFQGTGAADDSGLPNDRFFAVRPEGSVSTLKIQRTERGDSAVYLCASSSGQGFEAFFGQGTRLTVV.

V gene TRBV4-3 combines with J gene TRBJ1-2; D ambiguous. Germline loops: CDR1 LGHNA, CDR2 YSLEER. V shed 0 bases and J shed 5 bases, with 13 bases lying between them. There are 15 residues in the CDR3. CDR3 amino acids: CASSQDEGYPYGYTF. The CDR3 DNA reads TGCGCCAGCAGCCAAGACGAGGGATACCCTTATGGCTACACCTTC.

The CDR3 region is CASSLPTGAIGYTF. For the CDR3, the DNA is TGTGCCAGCAGCCTCCCCACAGGGGCTATTGGCTACACCTTC. The rearrangement joins TRBV7-3 to TRBJ1-2; 7 bases are shared with TRBD1. Germline CDR1 is SGHTA and CDR2 is FQGTGA. The J segment lost 7 bases and the V segment lost 5 bases, leaving 10 bases of the junction unmatched. The CDR3 consists of 14 residues.

V is TRBV19 and J is TRBJ2-7; tentatively, D is TRBD1 (6 bases). V lost 3 bases and J lost 2, with 11 bases in between. The CDR3 is 14 residues long. CDR1 is LNHDA, CDR2 SQIVND, per germline (reference sequence). The CDR3, as DNA: TGTGCCAGTAGTATGGGGACACCTACCTACGAGCAGTACTTC. It specifies CASSMGTPTYEQYF.

The V call is TRBV10-2, the J call TRBJ2-7, with D perhaps TRBD1 (6 bases). The V and J ends lost 7 bases and 3 bases respectively, with 13 bases between them. CDR1 and CDR2 (germline): WSHSY, SAAADI. CDR3 length: 13 amino acids. CDR3 in DNA: TGCGCCAGCACTAACAGGGCTCTCTACGAGCAGTACTTC. Amino acid sequence: CASTNRALYEQYF.

The chain links TRBV6-6 to TRBJ2-7, with D possibly TRBD1 on 5 matching bases. V lost 4 bases and J 3 bases, leaving 10 bases between the germline ends. Germline V gives CDR1 MNHNY, CDR2 SVGAGI (reference sequence). CDR3 length equals 13 residues. The CDR3: CASSLADSYEQYF. CDR3 in DNA: TGTGCCAGCAGTTTAGCCGACAGCTACGAGCAGTACTTC.

This rearrangement joins TRBV25-1 to TRBJ1-6; 7 bases map to TRBD1. V dropped 1 base and J dropped 8; count of bases not matched to a gene: 2. Germline CDR1 MGHDK, CDR2 SYGVNS. The CDR3 runs 14 residues. The CDR3 region is CASSEWQGDSPLHF. The CDR3, as DNA: TGTGCCAGCAGTGAATGGCAGGGGGATTCACCCCTCCACTTT.

This chain links TRBV9 with TRBJ2-1; D gene unclear. CDR3 length: 17 residues. V lost 3 bases to trimming and J lost 0 bases, with 16 bases between them. CDR1 is SGDLS, CDR2 YYNGEE, per germline. The CDR3 loop reads CASSGGPLLSSYNEQFF. The CDR3 coding sequence is TGTGCCAGCAGCGGAGGCCCCCTCCTGAGCTCCTACAATGAGCAGTTCTTC.

This clone was recorded a few times. The V call is TRBV20-1, the J call TRBJ2-1; 8 bases fit TRBD1. The CDR3 runs 11 residues. The germline CDR1 and CDR2 sequences are DFQATT and SNEGSKA (reference sequence). Unmatched junction bases numbered 8, after V lost 4 bases and J lost 15 bases. CDR3 loop: CSAIQGAHRFF. In DNA, the CDR3 is TGCAGTGCTATCCAGGGGGCGCATCGGTTCTTC.

V and J are TRBV5-1 and TRBJ2-7; 8 nucleotides match TRBD2. The CDR3 runs 16 residues. Germline values: CDR1 SGHRS, CDR2 YFSETQ. J lost 0 bases, V lost 0 bases, and 5 bases had no gene match. The CDR3 coding sequence is TGCGCCAGCAGCTTGGCTCCGGGACTAGGCTCCTACGAGCAGTACTTC. Protein product: CASSLAPGLGSYEQYF.

This clone occurred a few times. The chain uses TRBV2 and TRBJ1-2, with 7 bases that match TRBD1. Germline lookup yields CDR1 SNHLY and CDR2 FYNNEI. This CDR3 has 11 amino acids. The junction had 4 bases not matched to a gene; V was cut back by 9 bases and J by 6 bases. The CDR3 protein is CARRDSHGYTF. The CDR3 bases are TGTGCCAGGCGGGACAGCCATGGCTACACCTTC. Drawing the rest from reference TRBV2 and TRBJ1-2, the complete variable domain is EPEVTQTPSHQVTQMGQEVILRCVPISNHLYFYWYRQILGQKVEFLVSFYNNEISEKSEIFDDQFSVERPDGSNFTLKIRSTKLEDSAMYFCARRDSHGYTFGSGTRLTVV.

J is TRBJ1-3 and V is TRBV28, with D possibly TRBD1 on 5 matching bases. Germline-derived CDR1 and CDR2 are MDHEN and SYDVKM. V lost 1 base to trimming and J lost 1 base, with 14 bases between them. CDR3 length equals 17 residues. The CDR3 loop is CASSLLIKGRSGNTIYF. The CDR3 DNA follows: TGTGCCAGCAGTTTATTGATTAAGGGGAGGTCTGGAAACACCATATATTTT.

The gene calls are TRBV6-5 and TRBJ1-3, with D possibly being TRBD1 (5 bases). Germline CDR1 MNHEY, CDR2 SVGAGI. V lost 2 bases to trimming and J lost 0 bases, with 8 bases between them. The CDR3 loop spans 15 amino acids. In DNA, the CDR3 is TGTGCCAGCAGTTACGGGGCCATCTCTGGAAACACCATATATTTT. Amino acid sequence: CASSYGAISGNTIYF.

The chain uses TRBV9 and TRBJ2-7; D may be TRBD2 (6 bases). Trimming removed 2 bases at V and 4 bases at J, with 16 bases between. This CDR3 has 15 residues. Germline CDR1 is SGDLS and CDR2 is YYNGEE. CDR3 sequence reads: CASSVSSEGLYEQYF. DNA for the CDR3: TGTGCCAGCAGCGTCAGCTCGGAGGGCCTTTACGAGCAGTACTTC. The entire variable domain, with the rest obtained from reference TRBV9 and TRBJ2-7, is as follows: DSGVTQTPKHLITATGQRVTLRCSPRSGDLSVYWYQQSLDQGLQFLIQYYNGEERAKGNILERFSAQQFPDLHSELNLSSLELGDSALYFCASSVSSEGLYEQYFGPGTRLTVT.

The chain couples TRBV19 to TRBJ1-2; tentative D call: TRBD1 (5 bases). The germline V gene encodes CDR1 LNHDA and CDR2 SQIVND (reference sequence). V lost 3 bases, J lost 7 bases, and 18 bases lay in between. The CDR3 covers 15 residues. CDR3 coding DNA: TGTGCCAGTAGTATTCGGGGGACCACCTTTTTTGGCTACACCTTC. It codes for CASSIRGTTFFGYTF.

The chain recombines TRBV13 with TRBJ1-4; the D gene is possibly TRBD1 (6 bases). The CDR3 extends over 14 amino acids. Trimming pared 5 bases from V and 8 bases from J, leaving 15 bases between. Germline V gives CDR1 PRHDT, CDR2 FYEKMQ (reference sequence). Written as DNA, the CDR3 is TGTGCCAGCAGCAGGGTTCAGGACAGAGAAAAACTGTTTTTT. This translates into CASSRVQDREKLFF.

The chain joins TRBV6-6 to TRBJ2-7; the match to TRBD1 covers 7 bases. With V trimmed by 4 bases and J by 1 base, 7 bases remained unmatched. This CDR3 comprises 15 residues. Germline assignment: CDR1 MNHNY and CDR2 SVGAGI (reference sequence). Here the CDR3 reads CASSCPHRGSYEQYF. The CDR3 bases are TGTGCCAGCAGTTGCCCTCACAGGGGTTCCTACGAGCAGTACTTC.

The chain links TRBV6-1 to TRBJ2-7; 9 nucleotides align to TRBD2. With 1 base clipped from V and 3 bases from J, the junction kept 4 bases outside the gene matches. The CDR3 runs to 15 residues. Looked up from germline, CDR1 is MNHNS and CDR2 is SASEGT. The CDR3 nucleotides are TGTGCCAGCAGTGAAGTGAGCGGGAGGTTCTACGAGCAGTACTTC. Amino acids: CASSEVSGRFYEQYF.

The rearrangement uses TRBV5-8 and TRBJ2-7; tentative D call: TRBD1 (5 bases). Germline V gives CDR1 SGHTS, CDR2 YDEGEE. The CDR3 loop spans 15 amino acids. Trimming pared 1 base from V and 0 bases from J, leaving 11 bases between. The CDR3 spells CASSLLTVSSYEQYF. The CDR3 DNA reads as TGTGCCAGCAGCTTGCTGACAGTCAGCTCCTACGAGCAGTACTTC.

This clone was seen a handful of times. The chain combines TRBV7-3 with TRBJ2-2; 10 bases fit TRBD2. The CDR3 totals 16 residues. Germline CDR1 and CDR2: SGHTA and FQGTGA. The trim removed 5 bases at V and 6 bases at J, leaving 9 bases unmatched. For the CDR3, the DNA is TGTGCCAGCAGCCCCAAAGCGGGAGGGGGCCCCGGGGAGCTGTTTTTT. It yields the protein CASSPKAGGGPGELFF.

The rearrangement uses TRBV9 and TRBJ2-2; no clear D gene. The V end was cut by 3 bases, the J end by 3 bases, with 9 bases between. In germline, CDR1 is SGDLS, CDR2 YYNGEE. This CDR3 spans 14 amino acids. The CDR3 DNA is TGTGCCAGCAGCGACCGACTCTACACCGGGGAGCTGTTTTTT. It translates to CASSDRLYTGELFF.

This clone was counted between two and nine times. This sequence joins TRBV2 and TRBJ2-3, with D possibly being TRBD1 (9 bases). V shed 11 bases and J shed 1 base, with 19 bases lying between them. The CDR3 covers 15 residues. CDR1 and CDR2 from the germline V gene are SNHLY and FYNNEI. CDR3 in DNA: TGTGCCCGGGAGGGGACAGGGATCGGCACAGATACGCAGTATTTT. As protein: CAREGTGIGTDTQYF. Complete variable domain (other parts from reference TRBV2 and TRBJ2-3): EPEVTQTPSHQVTQMGQEVILRCVPISNHLYFYWYRQILGQKVEFLVSFYNNEISEKSEIFDDQFSVERPDGSNFTLKIRSTKLEDSAMYFCAREGTGIGTDTQYFGPGTRLTVL.